One and the same sample provided the 8 T cell receptor beta chains below, sequenced in a study of blood T cells in healthy people across ages. With a J-beta primer mix and a sample-barcoded 5' primer, a second PCR ran about 7 to 12 cycles. TCRdb redid the calling of the 5' RACE reads with MiXCR, one entry per CDR3 protein. Altogether roughly 680,000 distinct CDR3 sequences are present, approximately 50% being singletons, with the ten largest covering 25% to 35%. Sequencing used blood. The receptors derive from a woman aged 60-75 years in good health.

This chain links TRBV5-1 with TRBJ2-5, with D possibly TRBD1 on 5 matching bases. CDR1 is SGHRS and CDR2 is YFSETQ in the germline V gene. The CDR3 has 13 amino acids. Trimming cost V 5 bases and J 4 bases, with 12 bases left between them. Here the CDR3 DNA reads TGCGCCAGCAGAGACAGTAAGGGAGAGACCCAGTACTTC. Protein: CASRDSKGETQYF.

V and J are TRBV12-3 or TRBV12-4 and TRBJ1-2, with D perhaps TRBD1 (5 bases). The CDR3 spans 17 residues. Trimming shortened V by 3 bases and J by 2 bases, and 19 bases separated the two germline ends. This CDR3 is CASSFGRNDWGNYGYTF. In DNA, the CDR3 is TGTGCCAGCAGTTTTGGCCGAAACGATTGGGGGAACTATGGCTACACCTTC.

The chain uses TRBV18 and TRBJ1-2; 8 nucleotides align to TRBD1. The CDR3 is 15 amino acids. The V and J ends lost 4 bases and 2 bases, in that order; junction bases with no gene match: 6. From germline, CDR1 is KGHSH and CDR2 LQKENI. CDR3 nucleotides: TGTGCCAGCTCACGACTAGGGACAGGCAACTATGGCTACACCTTC. Residues: CASSRLGTGNYGYTF.

Remarks on this clonotype: At one of its ends the junction is not consistent with the germline gene, which may arise from a read error. The chain couples TRBV11-2 to TRBJ2-3; TRBD2 agrees at 12 bases. The length of the CDR3 is 22 residues. Germline assignment: CDR1 SGHAT and CDR2 FQNNGV. CDR3 nucleotide sequence: TGTGCCAGCAGCTCTCAAAAACGGGGGGCTAGCGGGAGGGGAGGGGAGACAGCTACGCAGTATTTT. Its protein product is CASSSQKRGASGRGGETATQYF.

This clonotype was counted a few times. This chain links TRBV7-2 with TRBJ2-7; D not certain. The J call may be in error: the DNA end matches TRBJ2-5 better. CDR3 length equals 14 residues. Germline CDR1 is SGHTA and CDR2 is FQGNSA. CDR3 DNA sequence: TGTGCCAGCAGCTTAGGGGTCTATCAAGAGACCCAGTACTTC. Protein product: CASSLGVYQETQYF.

This clonotype was counted between two and nine times. This chain joins TRBV20-1 and TRBJ2-7, with TRBD1 as a possible D gene (5 bases). This CDR3 has 13 amino acids. Germline CDR1 DFQATT, CDR2 SNEGSKA (reference sequence). Trimming shortened V by 5 bases and J by 3 bases, and 14 bases separated the two germline ends. The CDR3 DNA reads as TGCAGTGCTGGACCTTCGGACATCTACGAGCAGTACTTC. Translation: CSAGPSDIYEQYF.

Concerning this clonotype: One end of the junction does not line up with germline, which may come from a read error. V usage is TRBV7-3 and J usage is TRBJ1-6, with D possibly TRBD1 on 6 matching bases. The CDR3 extends over 14 amino acids. Germline CDR1 is SGHTA and CDR2 is FQGTGA. CDR3 residues: CASSRTVDNSPPHF. In DNA form, the CDR3 reads TGTGCCAGCAGCCGGACAGTCGATAATTCACCCCCCCACTTT.

The V gene is TRBV11-1, the J gene TRBJ2-1; D not certain. The V end was cut by 2 bases, the J end by 4 bases, with 9 bases between. CDR1 is SGHAT, CDR2 FQDESV, per germline (reference sequence). The length of the CDR3 is 14 residues. The CDR3 sequence is CASSLHSGYNEQFF. The CDR3 coding sequence is TGTGCCAGCAGCTTACATAGTGGGTACAATGAGCAGTTCTTC.